Listed below are T cell receptor beta chains from one sample, sequenced in a study of identical twins. TCRdb called the 5' RACE reads again in MiXCR, with one record for every CDR3 protein. The table lists some 570,000 distinct CDR3 sequences, approximately 20% of them singletons. The same data also contributed to another study, on yellow fever vaccine responses in identical twins.

Material for sequencing was CD4+ T cells sorted from blood. Source of these receptors: a woman between 18 and 30 years old in good health. Each CDR3 is given with its conserved first and last residue. D genes are given only for firm matches. A clone size is listed for some rows: how often the clone was seen (once, few, many), or a class if it is expanded.

TRBD1	TRBJ1-2	TRBV20-1	-	TGCAGTGCTCCTACGACAGGGGGGTTCGACTATGGCTACACCTTC	CSAPTTGGFDYGYTF
-	TRBJ2-5	TRBV21-1	-	TGTGCCAGCAGCGAAGGGCCTTTTGGGGGAGGGCTACATCAAGAGACCCAGTACTTC	CASSEGPFGGGLHQETQYF
-	TRBJ1-2	TRBV7-9	-	TGTGCCAGCAGCTTAGGGACCGGGACTTCGGGCTATGGCTACACCTTC	CASSLGTGTSGYGYTF
-	TRBJ1-2	TRBV6-6	-	TGTGCCACCTCCCCCCAAGAAGGCTACACCTTC	CATSPQEGYTF
TRBD1	TRBJ1-6	TRBV12-3/TRBV12-4	-	TGTGCCAGCAGGCTCGGGACAGTAGATAATTCACCCCTCCACTTT	CASRLGTVDNSPLHF
-	TRBJ2-1	TRBV15	-	TGTGCCACTGCTACATACAATGAGCAGTTCTTC	CATATYNEQFF
-	TRBJ2-1	TRBV24-1	few	TGTGCCACCAGTGATTTTGGGGGTGAGCAGTTCTTC	CATSDFGGEQFF
-	TRBJ2-5	TRBV28	-	TGTGCCAGCAGGCAACGATTTGAGACCCAGTACTTC	CASRQRFETQYF
-	TRBJ2-1	TRBV29-1	-	TGCAGCGTTTTTGGGGGCAGCGCCCCCAACAACAATGAGCAGTTCTTC	CSVFGGSAPNNNEQFF
-	TRBJ2-7	TRBV20-1	few	TGCAGTGCTAGTCGGACAGTGCCTTCCTACGAGCAGTACTTC	CSASRTVPSYEQYF
-	TRBJ1-2	TRBV10-3	few	TGTGCCATAACCCAGGACGGGGTTGGGTATGGCTACACCTTC	CAITQDGVGYGYTF
-	TRBJ1-4	TRBV7-9	few	TGTGCCAGCAGCTTAGAGGGTACAGGCCGGGAAAAACTGTTTTTT	CASSLEGTGREKLFF
TRBD1	TRBJ2-2	TRBV14	few	TGTGCCAGCAGCCGGTTGGGGACAGCGAACACCGGGGAGCTGTTTTTT	CASSRLGTANTGELFF
TRBD1	TRBJ2-1	TRBV20-1	few	TGCAGTGCTACTAACGTCCGGACAGGGACCTTATCCTACAATGAGCAGTTCTTC	CSATNVRTGTLSYNEQFF
-	TRBJ2-3	TRBV5-1	-	TGCGCCAGCAGCTTGGAGGCGGTTAGCACAGATACGCAGTATTTT	CASSLEAVSTDTQYF
-	TRBJ2-1	TRBV5-1	many	TGCGCCAGCAGTTTTGGAGGGCTCAATGAGCAGTTCTTC	CASSFGGLNEQFF
TRBD2	TRBJ2-1	TRBV5-4	-	TGTGCCAGCAGGAGGACTAGCACCCCTGTTGATTACAATGAGCAGTTCTTC	CASRRTSTPVDYNEQFF
-	TRBJ2-1	TRBV5-4	-	TGTGCCAGCAGCTTTCTAGCGCTTAGCTCCTACAATGAGCAGTTCTTC	CASSFLALSSYNEQFF
-	TRBJ2-3	TRBV20-1	-	TGCAGTGCTAGTTATCTCGACAGGTTTTCCACAGATACGCAGTATTTT	CSASYLDRFSTDTQYF
-	TRBJ1-1	TRBV5-1	many	TGCGCCAGCAGCTTAACAGCGAACACTGAAGCTTTCTTT	CASSLTANTEAFF
-	TRBJ1-2	TRBV12-3/TRBV12-4	many	TGTGCCAGCAGTTTAGCGGAGAACTATGGCTACACCTTC	CASSLAENYGYTF